This is a list of T cell receptor beta chains from one sample in a study of blood T cell repertoires in COVID-19. TCRdb's copy holds only in-frame clones and misses some; the assay was immunoSEQ multiplex PCR. The sample includes about 190,000 clones, about 88% of them seen just once. Material for sequencing was PBMCs or T cells enriched from blood (not recorded which). The receptors derive from a woman in her thirties or forties in a cohort exposed to, infected with or recovered from COVID-19 (not recorded which). Both conserved end residues are part of each CDR3. D genes are given only for firm matches. Expanded clones are given a class, and other clones once, few, many or no size at all.

size	V	J	D	CDR3	DNA
-	TRBV7-9	TRBJ2-1	-	CASSVQGHEQFF	TGTGCCAGCAGCGTACAGGGCCATGAGCAGTTCTTC
-	TRBV27	TRBJ1-2	-	CASSYDRAGGGYTF	TGTGCCAGCAGTTATGATCGGGCCGGGGGAGGCTACACCTTC
-	TRBV6-2/TRBV6-3	TRBJ2-7	-	CASSYVAARSSYEQYF	TGTGCCAGCAGTTACGTGGCGGCAAGGAGCTCCTACGAGCAGTACTTC
once	TRBV2	TRBJ2-1	-	CASSGPGTRNNEQFF	TGTGCCAGCAGTGGTCCCGGGACACGCAACAATGAGCAGTTCTTC
-	TRBV5-1	TRBJ1-2	-	CASSLDSGVDGYTF	TGCGCCAGCAGCTTGGATTCCGGGGTCGATGGCTACACCTTC
-	TRBV28	TRBJ1-5	-	CASSTTGTNQPQHF	TGTGCCAGCAGTACTACAGGGACGAACCAGCCCCAGCATTTT
-	TRBV9	TRBJ2-2	-	CASSVAFGGPNTGELFF	TGTGCCAGCAGCGTAGCTTTTGGTGGGCCTAACACCGGGGAGCTGTTTTTT
few	TRBV5-1	TRBJ2-1	TRBD1	CASSPGTGGEYNEQFF	TGCGCCAGCAGCCCCGGGACAGGGGGCGAGTACAATGAGCAGTTCTTC
-	TRBV12-3/TRBV12-4	TRBJ2-1	-	CASRSSDEQFF	TGTGCCAGCAGATCTAGCGATGAGCAGTTCTTC
-	TRBV2	TRBJ1-2	-	CASQGIGSGYTF	TGTGCCAGTCAGGGTATTGGGTCGGGCTACACCTTC
-	TRBV5-6	TRBJ1-6	-	CASSFGERNSPLHF	TGTGCCAGCAGCTTCGGAGAAAGAAATTCACCCCTCCACTTT
-	TRBV14	TRBJ2-7	-	CASSQVTTSEQYF	TGTGCCAGCAGCCAAGTAACCACAAGCGAGCAGTACTTC
-	TRBV4-3	TRBJ1-2	TRBD1	CASSPLTGNYGYTF	TGCGCCAGCAGCCCCTTGACAGGGAACTATGGCTACACCTTC
once	TRBV27	TRBJ1-2	TRBD1	CASSPRQGSAYGYTF	TGTGCCAGCAGTCCCCGACAGGGGAGTGCCTATGGCTACACCTTC
-	TRBV19	TRBJ1-5	TRBD1	CASSIGWQGVNQPQHF	TGTGCCAGTAGTATAGGTTGGCAGGGGGTAAATCAGCCCCAGCATTTT
-	TRBV4-1	TRBJ2-7	TRBD1	CASSQVGSGGEQYF	TGCGCCAGCAGCCAAGTAGGGTCAGGGGGCGAGCAGTACTTC
-	TRBV6-5	TRBJ1-1	TRBD1	CASISTGRTFF	TGTGCCAGCATATCGACAGGGCGGACTTTCTTT
-	TRBV7-7	TRBJ2-5	TRBD2	CASSLGSSGRETQYF	TGTGCCAGCAGCTTAGGGTCAAGCGGGAGAGAGACCCAGTACTTC
-	TRBV3-1/TRBV3-2	TRBJ2-1	TRBD2	CASSRLAGVYNEQFF	TGTGCCAGCAGCCGCCTAGCGGGAGTTTACAATGAGCAGTTCTTC
-	TRBV2	TRBJ1-4	-	CASSGGSSTNEKLFF	TGTGCCAGCAGTGGAGGCAGCTCAACTAATGAAAAACTGTTTTTT
-	TRBV2	TRBJ2-1	TRBD2	CASSPKRGGQNEQFF	TGTGCCAGCAGCCCTAAGCGGGGGGGCCAGAATGAGCAGTTCTTC
once	TRBV19	TRBJ1-2	TRBD1	CASSFQGARGYTF	TGTGCCAGTAGTTTCCAGGGGGCGCGAGGCTACACCTTC
-	TRBV4-1	TRBJ2-2	-	CASSQGHTGELFF	TGCGCCAGCAGCCAGGGGCACACCGGGGAGCTGTTTTTT
-	TRBV3-1/TRBV3-2	TRBJ1-3	-	CASSHQGGNTIYF	TGTGCCAGCAGCCACCAGGGAGGAAACACCATATATTTT
-	TRBV5-5	TRBJ1-1	-	CASSFTESTEAFF	TGTGCCAGCAGCTTTACAGAGTCCACTGAAGCTTTCTTT
-	TRBV5-1	TRBJ1-1	-	CASSLTQRGNTEAFF	TGCGCCAGCAGCTTGACACAACGTGGGAACACTGAAGCTTTCTTT
-	TRBV6-5	TRBJ1-1	TRBD1	CASSRDREGAFF	TGTGCCAGCAGCAGGGACAGGGAGGGAGCTTTCTTT
few	TRBV29-1	TRBJ1-1	-	CSVLLAGVAEAFF	TGCAGCGTTCTCCTAGCGGGCGTCGCTGAAGCTTTCTTT
-	TRBV19	TRBJ2-1	TRBD1	CASSAGGSYNEQFF	TGTGCCAGTAGTGCAGGGGGAAGTTACAATGAGCAGTTCTTC
-	TRBV7-9	TRBJ2-3	-	CASSLPSTDTQYF	TGTGCCAGCAGCTTACCAAGCACAGATACGCAGTATTTT
-	TRBV19	TRBJ2-1	-	CASSISGNYNEQFF	TGTGCCAGTAGTATTTCAGGGAACTACAATGAGCAGTTCTTC
-	TRBV5-1	TRBJ1-1	-	CASSLDGDSETFF	TGCGCCAGCAGCCTGGACGGGGATTCTGAAACTTTCTTT
-	TRBV27	TRBJ1-6	-	CASSPLGNNSPLHF	TGTGCCAGCAGTCCCCTAGGCAACAATTCACCCCTCCACTTT
-	TRBV7-9	TRBJ2-5	TRBD1	CASSSRTGQQSIAQETQYF	TGTGCCAGCAGTTCCCGGACAGGACAACAGAGTATAGCACAAGAGACCCAGTACTTC
-	TRBV6-1	TRBJ2-7	TRBD2	CASSELAGAGGEQYF	TGTGCCAGCAGTGAACTAGCGGGGGCCGGGGGCGAGCAGTACTTC
-	TRBV6-6	TRBJ2-7	-	CASSFAGKYEQYF	TGTGCCAGCAGTTTCGCAGGGAAGTACGAGCAGTACTTC
-	TRBV4-1	TRBJ2-7	-	CASSPNRAEQYF	TGCGCCAGCAGCCCAAACAGGGCCGAGCAGTACTTC
-	TRBV4-2	TRBJ2-5	TRBD1	CASSPLGGQGEPETQYF	TGTGCCAGCAGCCCCCTAGGGGGACAGGGGGAACCAGAGACCCAGTACTTC
few	TRBV5-6	TRBJ1-2	TRBD1	CASSFSQGANYGYTF	TGTGCCAGCAGCTTTTCCCAGGGGGCGAACTATGGCTACACCTTC
once	TRBV12-3/TRBV12-4	TRBJ1-5	TRBD1	CASSLGDRETGF	TGTGCCAGCAGTTTAGGGGACAGGGAAACAGGTTTT
once	TRBV6-2/TRBV6-3	TRBJ2-3	-	CASSQHRGTDTQYF	TGTGCCAGCAGTCAGCACAGGGGCACAGATACGCAGTATTTT
once	TRBV15	TRBJ1-1	-	CATSRDPAEMNTEAFF	TGTGCCACCAGCAGAGATCCCGCAGAAATGAACACTGAAGCTTTCTTT
few	TRBV4-1	TRBJ2-7	-	CASSQVQGSYEQYF	TGCGCCAGCAGCCAGGTACAGGGTTCCTACGAGCAGTACTTC
once	TRBV4-1	TRBJ1-1	TRBD1	CASSQDWTGEAFF	TGCGCCAGCAGCCAAGATTGGACAGGTGAAGCTTTCTTT
-	TRBV10-2	TRBJ2-1	TRBD2	CASSDPGLAEVNSSYNEQFF	TGCGCCAGCAGTGATCCAGGACTAGCGGAGGTGAATAGCTCCTACAATGAGCAGTTCTTC
-	TRBV4-1	TRBJ1-1	TRBD1	CASSQVGTGWDTEAFF	TGCGCCAGCAGCCAAGTTGGGACAGGGTGGGACACTGAAGCTTTCTTT
-	TRBV7-2	TRBJ2-5	TRBD2	CASSLGSGRQETQYF	TGTGCCAGCAGCTTAGGGAGCGGGAGACAAGAGACCCAGTACTTC